This T cell receptor beta chain was obtained from a study of CD4+ T cells in melanoma. Study-wide results and caveats: Reportedly, melanoma neoantigen-specific CD4+ T cells showed varied differentiation states. A reported correlation linked neoantigen-specific CD4+ T cells to CD8+, macrophage and B cell function.

This clone appeared a single time. Its specificity is not known. This CDR3 is built from 15 residues. The V segment lost 5 bases and the J segment 6 bases; nucleotides outside the gene matches: 10. Germline V gene sequence: CDR1 WNHNN, CDR2 SYGVQD (reference sequence). The protocol was immunoSEQ multiplex PCR, while the TCRdb copy is restricted to in-frame clones and leaves out a portion. The sample lists some 150,000 clones, around nine tenths occurring once. This chain joins TRBV10-1 and TRBJ2-1, with 7 positions matching TRBD1. This receptor was identified in a human donor with melanoma. This CDR3 is CASSPPGQPSNEQFF. CDR3 bases: TGCGCCAGCAGTCCACCGGGACAGCCCTCCAATGAGCAGTTCTTC.